The 27 T cell receptor beta chains below all came from one sample that was sequenced in a study of blood T cell repertoires in COVID-19. Produced via immunoSEQ multiplex PCR; TCRdb's table is partial and in-frame only. The sample consists of about 90,000 clones, around 93% of them appearing once. The sequenced material came from peripheral blood. All receptors derive from a human donor with active COVID-19. The donor label of this sample is uncertain.

The V and J genes are TRBV27 and TRBJ2-7; perhaps TRBD2 as D (5 bases). V shed 1 base and J shed 3 bases, with 13 bases lying between them. This CDR3 has 15 amino acids. Germline lookup yields CDR1 MNHEY and CDR2 SMNVEV (reference sequence). The CDR3 here is CASSLLSGVSYEQYF. In DNA form, the CDR3 reads TGTGCCAGCAGTTTATTGTCCGGGGTAAGCTACGAGCAGTACTTC.

The chain is built from TRBV19 and TRBJ2-1; perhaps TRBD1 as D (5 bases). CDR1 is LNHDA, CDR2 SQIVND, per germline (reference sequence). Trimming took 0 bases from V and 3 from J, leaving 18 bases between them. CDR3 length: 18 amino acids. CDR3 sequence reads: CASSIDADSRQFYNEQFF. The CDR3 DNA follows: TGTGCCAGTAGTATAGACGCAGACTCTCGACAGTTCTACAATGAGCAGTTCTTC.

The rearrangement links TRBV15 to TRBJ2-7, with a possible D match to TRBD1 (6 bases). Looked up from germline, CDR1 is LNHNV and CDR2 is YYDKDF (reference sequence). This CDR3 is built from 13 residues. Trimming left V 5 bases short and J 5 bases short, with 13 bases between. DNA for the CDR3: TGTGCCACCAGCCCGGGACACAGGGACGAGCAGTACTTC. It codes for CATSPGHRDEQYF.

The chain carries TRBV2 and TRBJ2-5; 8 bases are shared with TRBD2. The junction had 12 bases not matched to a gene; V was cut back by 2 bases and J by 1 base. Germline CDR1 reads SNHLY; CDR2 reads FYNNEI. The CDR3 has 18 residues. The CDR3 DNA follows: TGTGCCAGCAGTGAACCCCCCCCAGCGGGGGCTATCCAAGAGACCCAGTACTTC. It specifies CASSEPPPAGAIQETQYF.

In its sample, this clone was seen a few times. The J gene is TRBJ1-2, the V gene TRBV24-1, with 7 bases aligning to TRBD1. This CDR3 has 11 residues. CDR1 and CDR2 (germline): KGHDR, SFDVKD. V dropped 12 bases and J dropped 4; count of bases not matched to a gene: 4. In DNA, the CDR3 is TGTGCCGTAGGGGGCGCCTATGGCTACACCTTC. This gives the protein CAVGGAYGYTF.

The chain uses TRBV7-2 and TRBJ2-2; 7 positions match TRBD2. The CDR3 contains 17 residues. CDR1 SGHTA and CDR2 FQGNSA come from the germline V gene. V shed 1 base, J shed 7 bases, and the junction held 12 bases outside the gene matches. The DNA of the CDR3 is TGTGCCAGCAGCTTAGTGGCGGGCGGGGGTAGGCACGGGGAGCTGTTTTTT. This translates into CASSLVAGGGRHGELFF. The entire variable domain, with the rest obtained from reference TRBV7-2 and TRBJ2-2, is as follows: GAGVSQSPSNKVTEKGKDVELRCDPISGHTALYWYRQSLGQGLEFLIYFQGNSAPDKSGLPSDRFSAERTGGSVSTLTIQRTQQEDSAVYLCASSLVAGGGRHGELFFGEGSRLTVL.

The rearrangement uses TRBV19 and TRBJ2-7; perhaps TRBD1 as D (6 bases). Germline assignment: CDR1 LNHDA and CDR2 SQIVND (reference sequence). V was trimmed by 7 bases and J by 0 bases, leaving 16 bases between them. The CDR3 consists of 15 residues. The CDR3 reads CASTPDSSSSYEQYF. CDR3 coding DNA: TGTGCCAGTACCCCGGACAGTTCGAGCTCCTACGAGCAGTACTTC.

V and J are TRBV11-2 and TRBJ1-4, with D unclear. Germline V gene sequence: CDR1 SGHAT, CDR2 FQNNGV. The CDR3 has 15 amino acids. V lost 4 bases and J lost 5, with 14 bases in between. This CDR3 is CASSSTGLNNEKLFF. The CDR3 region has the DNA TGTGCCAGCAGCTCAACCGGACTAAACAATGAAAAACTGTTTTTT.

The V call is TRBV3-1 (or the pseudogene TRBV3-2), the J call TRBJ2-4; 14 bases line up with TRBD2. CDR1 is LGHDT and CDR2 is YNNKEL in the germline V gene (reference sequence). CDR3 length: 21 amino acids. V lost 0 bases to trimming and J lost 8 bases; unmatched junction nucleotides: 18. CDR3 residues: CASSQETQTSGGAVQYDIQYF. The CDR3 coding sequence is TGTGCCAGCAGCCAAGAAACCCAGACTAGCGGGGGGGCCGTTCAATATGACATTCAGTACTTC.

On this clone itself: At the DNA level, this CDR3 is encoded by other sequences in the same sample as well. The rearrangement joins TRBV7-2 to TRBJ2-7, with D possibly matching TRBD1 (5 bases). Trimming took off 1 base at V and 0 bases at J, with 10 bases between the two ends. CDR1 SGHTA and CDR2 FQGNSA come from the germline V gene. This CDR3 has 15 amino acids. The CDR3 here is CASSLGGGISYEQYF. CDR3 DNA sequence: TGTGCCAGCAGCTTAGGGGGCGGAATCTCCTACGAGCAGTACTTC.

The gene calls are TRBV7-3 and TRBJ2-3; D may be TRBD1 (5 bases). V was shortened by 6 bases and J by 6 bases, with 19 bases between the two germline ends. The CDR3 spans 15 residues. The germline CDR1 and CDR2 sequences are SGHTA and FQGTGA. CDR3 sequence: CASSSLGQPGDTQYF. The CDR3, as DNA: TGTGCCAGCAGTTCCCTAGGCCAGCCAGGGGATACGCAGTATTTT.

The CDR3 DNA is TGTGCCAGCAGTTGGCAGATTTACGAGCAGTACTTC. This codes for CASSWQIYEQYF. The chain couples TRBV6-2 or TRBV6-3 to TRBJ2-7; unclear D gene. Germline CDR1 reads MNHEY; CDR2 reads SVGEGT. This CDR3 spans 12 amino acids. V was pared by 4 bases and J by 4 bases, with 8 bases between.

Notes on this clone: The junction and the germline gene differ at one end; a read error may be behind it. The chain couples TRBV28 to TRBJ2-7, with 7 nucleotides matching TRBD2. Germline CDR1 is MDHEN and CDR2 is SYDVKM. The CDR3 is made up of 12 amino acids. The CDR3 DNA follows: TGTGCCAGCAGCGCCTGGGGGGGACTTATAGTCTTC. It yields the protein CASSAWGGLIVF.

The DNA for the CDR3 is TGTGCCAGCAGCTCAACCGGGTGCACCAATGAAAAACTGTTTTTT. Protein: CASSSTGCTNEKLFF. The V call is TRBV21-1, the J call TRBJ1-4. TRBV21-1 is flagged as a pseudogene. The CDR3 has 15 residues.

The V and J genes are TRBV4-2 and TRBJ2-5, with 11 nucleotides matching TRBD2. CDR1 is LGHNA and CDR2 is YNFKEQ in the germline V gene. Trimming took 4 bases from V and 1 from J; bases not matched to a gene: 8. The length of the CDR3 is 17 residues. CDR3 amino acids: CASSLTTSGDTQETQYF. In DNA form, the CDR3 reads TGTGCCAGCAGCCTTACGACTAGCGGGGATACCCAAGAGACCCAGTACTTC.

CDR3 nucleotide sequence: TGTGCCAGCAGCAAAGGAGGAGGCAGGGGGGACGAGCAGTACTTC. Translated: CASSKGGGRGDEQYF. V is TRBV21-1 and J is TRBJ2-7; the D segment call TRBD1 is taken from the table without a DNA check. TRBV21-1 is tagged as a pseudogene. The CDR3 has 15 amino acids.

The chain joins TRBV7-9 to TRBJ2-5; D is possibly TRBD2 (5 bases). This CDR3 has 12 residues. Germline loops: CDR1 SEHNR, CDR2 FQNEAQ (reference sequence). Between the trimmed V and J ends, which lost 1 base and 5 bases, there was a span of 5 bases. CDR3 loop: CASSLGEETQYF. The CDR3 bases are TGTGCCAGCAGCTTAGGGGAGGAGACCCAGTACTTC.

The chain has TRBV7-7 and TRBJ2-5, with D perhaps matching TRBD1 (6 bases). This CDR3 is 15 amino acids long. The germline V and J ends were trimmed by 1 base and 5 bases, with 14 bases remaining between them. Germline V gives CDR1 SSHAT, CDR2 FNYEAQ (reference sequence). The CDR3 region has the DNA TGTGCCAGCAGCTTAGGGGCAGGGGAAGGCGAGACCCAGTACTTC. As protein: CASSLGAGEGETQYF.

CDR3: CARSLVERGGLETQYF. In DNA, the CDR3 is TGTGCCAGAAGCTTGGTGGAGCGGGGGGGCCTTGAGACCCAGTACTTC. The rearrangement joins TRBV5-3 to TRBJ2-5, with 10 bases fitting TRBD2. TRBV5-3 is known as an ORF, though its function is uncertain. V trimming: 0 bases; J trimming: 5 bases; junction bases outside the gene matches: 7. This CDR3 contains 16 residues.

This chain joins TRBV18 and TRBJ1-1; 8 bases map to TRBD1. The CDR3 is made up of 13 amino acids. The V and J ends lost 5 bases and 1 base, in that order; junction bases with no gene match: 0. Germline CDR1 and CDR2: KGHSH and LQKENI. In DNA form, the CDR3 reads TGTGCCAGCTCAGACAGGGGGAACACTGAAGCTTTCTTT. This gives the protein CASSDRGNTEAFF.

The genes are TRBV11-2 and TRBJ2-5; D remains unclear. V was trimmed by 5 bases and J by 5 bases, leaving 9 bases between them. The germline CDR1 and CDR2 sequences are SGHAT and FQNNGV. This CDR3 spans 12 amino acids. The CDR3 loop is CASSPSQETQYF. The DNA for the CDR3 is TGTGCCAGCAGCCCCTCCCAGGAGACCCAGTACTTC.

The CDR3 is CASRPGGAGTEAFF. DNA for the CDR3: TGTGCCAGCAGGCCAGGGGGCGCGGGCACTGAAGCTTTCTTT. The J gene is TRBJ1-1, the V gene TRBV28; 8 bases line up with TRBD1. The CDR3 spans 14 residues. Germline loops: CDR1 MDHEN, CDR2 SYDVKM. With 6 bases clipped from V and 4 bases from J, the junction kept 7 bases outside the gene matches.

Only one count was recorded for this clone. V usage is TRBV12-5 and J usage is TRBJ2-6; no reliable D call. Germline-derived CDR1 and CDR2 are LGHNT and FRNRAP. Trimming removed 0 bases from V and 5 bases from J, with 11 bases in between. The CDR3 contains 16 residues. Written as DNA, the CDR3 is TGTGCTAGTGGTTTGGTAACCACGTCTAGGGCCAACGTCCTGACTTTC. Residues: CASGLVTTSRANVLTF.

The rearrangement uses TRBV13 and TRBJ1-2; tentatively, D is TRBD1 (6 bases). Trimming took off 1 base at V and 4 bases at J, with 10 bases between the two ends. Germline V gene sequence: CDR1 PRHDT, CDR2 FYEKMQ (reference sequence). This CDR3 is 14 amino acids long. CDR3 sequence (DNA): TGTGCCAGCAGCTTAGAGGACAGCGCCTATGGCTACACCTTC. Translated: CASSLEDSAYGYTF.

The gene calls are TRBV6-5 and TRBJ2-5; maybe TRBD2 (5 bases). This CDR3 spans 14 amino acids. V shed 6 bases and J shed 5 bases, with 16 bases lying between them. CDR1 and CDR2 (germline): MNHEY, SVGAGI. CDR3 DNA: TGTGCCAGCAGCCAAGGGCGGGCATCGGAGACCCAGTACTTC. Translation gives CASSQGRASETQYF.

The CDR3 coding sequence is TGCGCCAGCAGCTCAGGCCTTGGGAGCGGGGCCCCTTACTACAATGAGCAGTTCTTC. Encoded protein: CASSSGLGSGAPYYNEQFF. The chain has TRBV5-1 and TRBJ2-1; 7 nucleotides line up with TRBD2. CDR1 and CDR2 from the germline V gene are SGHRS and YFSETQ. This CDR3 has 19 amino acids. V was clipped by 3 bases and J by 3 bases; unmatched bases: 18. The full variable domain, completed using reference TRBV5-1 and TRBJ2-1, is KAGVTQTPRYLIKTRGQQVTLSCSPISGHRSVSWYQQTPGQGLQFLFEYFSETQRNKGNFPGRFSGRQFSNSRSEMNVSTLELGDSALYLCASSSGLGSGAPYYNEQFFGPGTRLTVL.

The chain employs TRBV2 and TRBJ1-1; D may be TRBD1 (5 bases). In germline, CDR1 is SNHLY, CDR2 FYNNEI. V was shortened by 6 bases and J by 4 bases, with 9 bases between the two germline ends. The CDR3 is 12 amino acids. The DNA of the CDR3 is TGTGCCAGCAGGCGGGACCCCACTGAAGCTTTCTTT. As protein: CASRRDPTEAFF.